This T cell receptor beta chain originates from a study of blood T cell repertoires in COVID-19. The sample holds one count of this clone. Per germline, CDR1 MNHEY and CDR2 SVGAGI. The CDR3 spans 13 residues. Trimming left V 7 bases short and J 7 bases short, with 16 bases between. This table comes from immunoSEQ multiplex PCR, and its TCRdb copy is limited to in-frame clones, with some not included. The sample records 60,000 to 70,000 clones, 65% to 90% being singletons. The chain joins TRBV6-5 to TRBJ1-1; the D is unclear. The source is a woman in her fifties or sixties with acute or convalescent COVID-19. Sequencing was done on a sample of peripheral blood. CDR3 residues: CASNNRQRFEAFF. CDR3 DNA: TGTGCCAGCAATAACCGCCAGCGATTTGAAGCTTTCTTT.